The 12 T cell receptor beta chains presented below share a single source sample, sequenced in a study of human T cells and chemical hapten exposure. Extraction yielded total RNA from whole blood (unfractionated). Library preparation tagged each individual cDNA molecule with a unique molecular identifier. TCRdb re-called the reads through MiXCR, storing one row per CDR3 protein. Of 100,000 to 150,000 distinct CDR3 sequences listed, around 9% are singletons. Material for sequencing was whole blood. The receptor source for this set is a human donor in good health. Some clones in this sample may be carry-over from other donors' samples.

The chain uses TRBV12-3 or TRBV12-4 and TRBJ1-2; D may be TRBD1 (5 bases). The CDR3 length is 14 residues. V gave up 5 bases and J gave up 2 bases, with 12 bases separating them. This CDR3 is CASSMGTGNYGYTF. In DNA, the CDR3 is TGTGCCAGCAGTATGGGGACCGGGAACTATGGCTACACCTTC.

V and J are TRBV6-5 and TRBJ1-4, with TRBD1 identical over 11 bases. Germline V gene sequence: CDR1 MNHEY, CDR2 SVGAGI. The CDR3 spans 14 residues. V lost 5 bases, J lost 13 bases, and 9 bases stayed unmatched. The CDR3: CASSPRTGGIILFF. Written as DNA, the CDR3 is TGTGCCAGCAGTCCCCGGACAGGGGGCATTATACTGTTTTTT.

This chain links TRBV5-1 with TRBJ2-5; 7 bases align to TRBD1. Germline CDR1 SGHRS, CDR2 YFSETQ. Unmatched junction bases numbered 5, after V lost 3 bases and J lost 3 bases. The length of the CDR3 is 14 residues. The CDR3 DNA reads as TGCGCCAGCAGCTACGGGACAGCCGAAGAGACCCAGTACTTC. This sequence encodes CASSYGTAEETQYF.

This clonotype was found many times. V gene TRBV7-2 combines with J gene TRBJ2-1, with 13 bases identical to TRBD2. This CDR3 comprises 16 residues. CDR1 and CDR2 (germline): SGHTA, FQGNSA. V shed 2 bases, J shed 3 bases, and the junction held 1 base outside the gene matches. DNA of the CDR3: TGTGCCAGCAGCTTAAGGACTAGCGGGGGCTACAATGAGCAGTTCTTC. As protein: CASSLRTSGGYNEQFF. The full variable domain, with the rest looked up from reference TRBV7-2 and TRBJ2-1, is GAGVSQSPSNKVTEKGKDVELRCDPISGHTALYWYRQSLGQGLEFLIYFQGNSAPDKSGLPSDRFSAERTGGSVSTLTIQRTQQEDSAVYLCASSLRTSGGYNEQFFGPGTRLTVL.

This clonotype was seen a few times. The chain is built from TRBV13 and TRBJ1-2; D is undetermined. From germline, CDR1 is PRHDT and CDR2 FYEKMQ (reference sequence). Trimming removed 0 bases from V and 0 bases from J, with 8 bases in between. The CDR3 totals 15 residues. This CDR3 reads CASSLGLRTNYGYTF. DNA of the CDR3: TGTGCCAGCAGCTTAGGTCTACGGACTAACTATGGCTACACCTTC.

This clonotype was seen at least ten times. The chain couples TRBV3-1 to TRBJ2-3, with TRBD1 matching 7 bases. This CDR3 has 14 residues. V lost 5 bases to trimming and J lost 2 bases; unmatched junction nucleotides: 4. In germline, CDR1 is LGHDT, CDR2 YNNKEL (reference sequence). This chain's CDR3 is CASSLGGYTDTQYF. The CDR3, as DNA: TGTGCCAGCAGCTTAGGGGGCTACACAGATACGCAGTATTTT.

This clonotype appeared once. Given a much more abundant clone one base away, this may be a read error. V and J are TRBV7-2 and TRBJ1-3; D is ambiguous. Per the germline V gene, CDR1 is SGHTA and CDR2 is FQGNSA. Trimming left V 4 bases short and J 3 bases short, with 22 bases between. The CDR3 covers 18 residues. Here the CDR3 DNA reads TGTGCCAGCAGCTACTTCCCTTTACAGATGCGCATTGGAAACACCATATATTTT. Protein: CASSYFPLQMRIGNTIYF.

This clonotype was observed many times. This chain links TRBV5-6 with TRBJ2-7; D is perhaps TRBD1 (6 bases). The CDR3 length is 14 residues. Germline V lookup: CDR1 SGHDT, CDR2 YYEEEE. Trimming left V 0 bases short and J 4 bases short, with 11 bases between. The CDR3 sequence: CASSLDQGIYEQYF. DNA of the CDR3: TGTGCCAGCAGCTTGGATCAGGGGATTTACGAGCAGTACTTC.

This clonotype has ten or more counts. The V and J genes are TRBV4-2 and TRBJ1-6; D is possibly TRBD1 (5 bases). The CDR3 runs 14 residues. With 8 bases removed from V and 7 bases from J, the gap between germline ends came to 15 bases. Germline V gives CDR1 LGHNA, CDR2 YNFKEQ. The CDR3: CASRGSDKNSPLHF. The CDR3 region has the DNA TGTGCCAGCCGGGGATCGGACAAGAATTCACCCCTCCACTTT.

At least ten counts were recorded for this clonotype. The J gene is TRBJ1-1, the V gene TRBV5-5; a weak D match, TRBD1 (6 bases). V lost 2 bases and J 1 base, leaving 12 bases between the germline ends. This CDR3 has 15 residues. In germline, CDR1 is SGHKS, CDR2 YYEKEE (reference sequence). The CDR3 DNA is TGTGCCAGCAGCTTTTATGACAGGAGGAACACTGAAGCTTTCTTT. Protein sequence: CASSFYDRRNTEAFF.

The chain carries TRBV4-3 and TRBJ2-2; 8 bases agree with TRBD1. V trimming: 0 bases; J trimming: 0 bases; junction bases outside the gene matches: 3. Germline V lookup: CDR1 LGHNA, CDR2 YSLEER. There are 17 residues in the CDR3. The CDR3 DNA reads TGCGCCAGCAGCCAAGAGACACAGGGGGCGAACACCGGGGAGCTGTTTTTT. Translating gives CASSQETQGANTGELFF.

This clonotype was detected once. A much bigger clone sits one base away, suggesting this may be a read error. The V and J genes are TRBV3-1 and TRBJ2-4, with 7 nucleotides matching TRBD1. Looked up from germline, CDR1 is LGHDT and CDR2 is YNNKEL (reference sequence). CDR3 length equals 18 residues. In nucleotides, the CDR3 is TGTGCCAGCAGCTTTGGGACAGCCCCAGATTTAGCCAAAGACATTCAGTACTTC. Its translation is CASSFGTAPDLAKDIQYF.